The rows below give T cell receptor beta chains drawn from one sample of a study of shared clonotypes between healthy human individuals. Clones were sequenced by immunoSEQ multiplex PCR, and TCRdb holds only the in-frame ones, with some missing. Of about 2.3 million clones listed, more than 85% are singletons. Source material: naive CD4+ T cells from PBMCs. Receptors originate from a man aged 18 to 30 in good health. Some clones in this sample may be carry-over from other donors' samples. Both conserved end residues are part of each CDR3. Each record gives: J gene, V gene, D gene, CDR3 protein, CDR3 DNA. D genes are given only for firm matches.

>TRBJ2-1|TRBV19|TRBD2
CASSAPRSGRGLGEQFF
TGTGCCAGTAGTGCCCCCCGTAGCGGGAGAGGTCTAGGTGAGCAGTTCTTC
>TRBJ1-4|TRBV11-2|TRBD1
CTSSFVTGATNEKLFF
TGTACCAGCAGCTTCGTCACAGGGGCGACTAATGAAAAACTGTTTTTT
>TRBJ2-5|TRBV19|TRBD2
CASSPLGAGEETQYF
TGTGCCAGTAGCCCCCTCGGGGCGGGGGAAGAGACCCAGTACTTC
>TRBJ1-3|TRBV2|NA
CASSIRFIPKPPSGNTIYF
TGTGCCAGCAGTATCCGCTTTATCCCTAAACCTCCCTCTGGAAACACCATATATTTT
>TRBJ2-7|TRBV10-3|TRBD1
CATSIGDSPAYF
TGTGCCACCTCAATAGGGGACAGTCCCGCGTACTTC
>TRBJ1-5|TRBV30|TRBD1
CAWSGGQVFNQPQHF
TGTGCCTGGAGTGGAGGACAGGTTTTCAATCAGCCCCAGCATTTT
>TRBJ2-1|TRBV5-6|TRBD2
CASSLGDYYNEQFF
TGTGCCAGCAGCTTGGGGGACTACTACAATGAGCAGTTCTTC
>TRBJ2-3|TRBV7-3|NA
CASSFRGRSPESDTQYF
TGTGCCAGCAGCTTCCGGGGCCGATCCCCCGAATCAGATACGCAGTATTTT
>TRBJ2-1|TRBV2|TRBD1
CASRQGARYNEQFF
TGTGCCAGCAGGCAGGGGGCGCGGTACAATGAGCAGTTCTTC
>TRBJ2-7|TRBV28|NA
CASSLLLAQLSYEQYF
TGTGCCAGCAGTTTATTGCTGGCACAACTTTCCTACGAGCAGTACTTC
>TRBJ2-7|TRBV28|NA
CASSFDIPYEQYF
TGTGCCAGCAGTTTCGACATCCCCTACGAGCAGTACTTC